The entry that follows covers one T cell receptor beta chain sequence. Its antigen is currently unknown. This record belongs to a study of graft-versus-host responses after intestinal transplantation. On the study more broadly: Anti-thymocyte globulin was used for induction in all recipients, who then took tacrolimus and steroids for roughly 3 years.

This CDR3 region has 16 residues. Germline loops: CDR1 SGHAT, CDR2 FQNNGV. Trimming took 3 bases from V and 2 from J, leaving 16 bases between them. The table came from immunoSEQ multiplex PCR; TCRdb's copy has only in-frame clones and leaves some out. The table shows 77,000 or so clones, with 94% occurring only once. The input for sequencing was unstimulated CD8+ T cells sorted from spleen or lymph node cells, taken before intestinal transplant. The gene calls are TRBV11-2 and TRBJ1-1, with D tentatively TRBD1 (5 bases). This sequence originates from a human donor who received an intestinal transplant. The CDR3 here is CASSLTSKGYNTEAFF. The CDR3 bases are TGTGCCAGCAGCTTGACTTCCAAGGGGTATAACACTGAAGCTTTCTTT.